These T cell receptor beta chains were read from a single sample in a study of T-cell memory formation after mild COVID-19. TCRdb reprocessed the 5' RACE reads with MiXCR, giving one entry per CDR3 protein. The repertoire consists of 500,000 to 550,000 distinct CDR3 sequences, with 20% occurring once and the leading ten covering under 15%. The specimen sequenced was PBMCs or a T cell subset sorted from them (not recorded which). These receptors came from an adult woman who had mild COVID-19 (a few samples of this study predate the infection). Cell type and time point are not known. CDR3s include the opening cysteine and the closing phenylalanine or tryptophan. D genes are given only for firm matches. The size entry is marked missing in some rows and otherwise reads once, few, many or a size class.

TRBJ2-1,few,TRBV6-6,.,CASSYDSYNEQFF,TGTGCCAGCAGTTACGACAGCTACAATGAGCAGTTCTTC
TRBJ2-5,many,TRBV5-1,.,CASSEIPGEGKTQYF,TGCGCCAGCAGCGAAATTCCGGGAGAGGGAAAGACCCAGTACTTC
TRBJ2-3,.,TRBV6-2/TRBV6-3,TRBD2,CASAPRGRGGPDTQYF,TGTGCCAGCGCACCCCGGGGGCGGGGGGGCCCAGATACGCAGTATTTT
TRBJ1-1,few,TRBV5-1,TRBD1,CASSSGTGQMNTEAFF,TGCGCCAGCAGCTCTGGGACAGGGCAAATGAACACTGAAGCTTTCTTT
TRBJ1-2,.,TRBV18,.,CASSPYREGNYGYTF,TGTGCCAGCTCACCTTACAGGGAAGGAAACTATGGCTACACCTTC
TRBJ1-6,few,TRBV4-3,TRBD1,CASSQEGQGSPLHF,TGCGCCAGCAGCCAAGAAGGACAGGGGTCACCCCTCCACTTT
TRBJ1-5,.,TRBV20-1,.,CSPGGGNQPQHF,TGCAGTCCGGGGGGGGGAAATCAGCCCCAGCATTTT
TRBJ2-5,many,TRBV3-1,TRBD2,CASSQFSTSATGETQYF,TGTGCCAGCAGCCAATTCTCGACTAGCGCGACGGGGGAGACCCAGTACTTC
TRBJ1-1,.,TRBV6-1,TRBD1,CASSEDRGVFVTEAFF,TGTGCCAGCAGTGAGGACAGGGGAGTGTTCGTCACTGAAGCTTTCTTT
TRBJ1-1,.,TRBV20-1,.,CSADGGLNTEAFF,TGCAGTGCTGATGGGGGACTGAACACTGAAGCTTTCTTT
TRBJ1-5,few,TRBV20-1,.,CSAKTANNQPQHF,TGCAGTGCTAAGACGGCCAACAATCAGCCCCAGCATTTT
TRBJ2-1,.,TRBV7-9,TRBD1,CASSLDREFNEQFF,TGTGCCAGCAGCTTGGACAGGGAGTTCAATGAGCAGTTCTTC
TRBJ2-5,few,TRBV7-8,TRBD2,CASSTRSGGLQETQYF,TGTGCCAGCAGCACCCGTAGCGGGGGACTACAAGAGACCCAGTACTTC
TRBJ1-6,.,TRBV7-9,.,CASRGDPVSGGPPLHF,TGTGCCAGCAGGGGCGACCCGGTATCTGGGGGGCCACCCCTCCACTTT
TRBJ2-7,once,TRBV4-3,TRBD1,CASSQVTRAGGRGEQYF,TGCGCCAGCAGCCAAGTCACTCGGGCAGGGGGTCGAGGCGAGCAGTACTTC
TRBJ2-7,.,TRBV19,.,CASSRWLGPYEQYF,TGTGCCAGTAGTCGCTGGTTGGGGCCATACGAGCAGTACTTC
TRBJ2-7,.,TRBV15,TRBD2,CATSRDGGGLPYEQYF,TGTGCCACCAGCAGAGATGGGGGGGGACTTCCCTACGAGCAGTACTTC
TRBJ2-5,.,TRBV15,.,CATSRVLRDDESQYF,TGTGCCACCAGCAGAGTGTTGAGGGACGACGAGTCCCAGTACTTC
TRBJ1-1,.,TRBV3-1,.,CASSQGTSRGAFF,TGTGCCAGCAGCCAAGGCACGTCCCGCGGAGCTTTCTTT
TRBJ1-3,many,TRBV7-2,.,CASSLALSGNTIYF,TGTGCCAGCAGCTTAGCCCTCTCTGGAAACACCATATATTTT
TRBJ2-3,few,TRBV11-2,.,CASSPWTYTDTQYF,TGTGCCAGCAGCCCGTGGACCTACACAGATACGCAGTATTTT
TRBJ1-5,.,TRBV25-1,TRBD1,CASSAGGPQHF,TGTGCCAGCAGCGCAGGGGGGCCCCAGCATTTT
TRBJ1-1,few,TRBV27,.,CASTTGHSGTEAFF,TGTGCCAGCACCACCGGCCATAGTGGAACTGAAGCTTTCTTT
TRBJ1-4,.,TRBV9,.,CASSVGRIDEKLFF,TGTGCCAGCAGCGTAGGGCGGATAGATGAAAAACTGTTTTTT